These 27 T cell receptor beta chains were all obtained from the same sample, sequenced in a study of blood T cell repertoires in COVID-19. Repertoires were generated with immunoSEQ multiplex PCR, while TCRdb's copy carries only in-frame clones and drops some. The table shows just over 95,000 clones, with about nine tenths occurring only once. Sequencing was carried out using peripheral blood. All receptors come from a man between 60 and 70 years old with acute or convalescent COVID-19.

This rearrangement joins TRBV29-1 to TRBJ1-2; 7 bases match TRBD1. CDR1 is SQVTM, CDR2 ANQGSEA, per germline. Trimming cost V 4 bases and J 8 bases; bases outside gene matches: 4. CDR3 length: 11 residues. CDR3: CSVAAGGGYTF. CDR3 nucleotides: TGCAGCGTTGCCGCAGGGGGGGGCTACACCTTC.

The chain links TRBV12-3 or TRBV12-4 to TRBJ1-5; the match to TRBD1 covers 8 bases. The CDR3 loop spans 13 amino acids. The trim removed 5 bases at V and 6 bases at J, leaving 3 bases unmatched. CDR3 region: CASSMGTGQPQHF. Here the CDR3 DNA reads TGTGCCAGCAGTATGGGGACAGGTCAGCCCCAGCATTTT.

The chain links TRBV19 to TRBJ1-1; the D is unclear. V lost 7 bases and J lost 0, with 9 bases in between. This CDR3 contains 13 residues. Germline V gene lookup returns CDR1 LNHDA and CDR2 SQIVND (reference sequence). The CDR3 protein is CASNSRMNTEAFF. The CDR3, as DNA: TGTGCCAGTAATTCGCGGATGAACACTGAAGCTTTCTTT.

The chain recombines TRBV5-6 with TRBJ2-7, with 7 bases lining up with TRBD1. Trimming cost V 3 bases and J 6 bases; bases outside gene matches: 3. Germline V gene lookup returns CDR1 SGHDT and CDR2 YYEEEE. This CDR3 region has 12 residues. The CDR3 coding sequence is TGTGCCAGCAGCTGGGGACAGCTCGAGCAGTACTTC. Protein sequence: CASSWGQLEQYF.

The rearrangement uses TRBV19 and TRBJ1-3, with a possible D match to TRBD1 (6 bases). The CDR3 has 15 amino acids. Germline CDR1 reads LNHDA; CDR2 reads SQIVND (reference sequence). Trimming took off 5 bases at V and 1 base at J, with 12 bases between the two ends. The CDR3 bases are TGTGCCAGTAGTCCGCCGGGACAATCTGGAAACACCATATATTTT. Protein sequence: CASSPPGQSGNTIYF.

The chain is built from TRBV7-2 and TRBJ1-2; TRBD1 might be the D (6 bases). The CDR3 contains 14 residues. The germline CDR1 and CDR2 sequences are SGHTA and FQGNSA. Trimming took 5 bases from V and 1 from J, leaving 11 bases between them. The CDR3 nucleotides read TGTGCCAGCAGCCAATACAGGGATAACTATGGCTACACCTTC. Translating gives CASSQYRDNYGYTF.

This CDR3 reads CASSSSGGVVNEQFF. DNA for the CDR3: TGCGCCAGCAGCTCTAGCGGGGGTGTGGTCAATGAGCAGTTCTTC. The chain carries TRBV5-1 and TRBJ2-1, with 10 bases that match TRBD2. V lost 3 bases and J lost 6; bases outside the gene matches: 6. The CDR3 sequence is 15 residues long. CDR1 and CDR2 from the germline V gene are SGHRS and YFSETQ.

The V gene is TRBV10-3, the J gene TRBJ1-1; 8 positions agree with TRBD1. After removal of 6 bases from V and 3 bases from J, the junction contained 6 bases not matched to a gene. Germline V gene lookup returns CDR1 ENHRY and CDR2 SYGVKD. The CDR3 totals 14 residues. The CDR3 reads CAIRRGQDYTEAFF. Written as DNA, the CDR3 is TGTGCCATCAGGAGGGGACAGGATTACACTGAAGCTTTCTTT.

V and J are TRBV30 and TRBJ1-1, with TRBD1 identical over 10 bases. The junction had 4 bases not matched to a gene; V was cut back by 2 bases and J by 1 base. The CDR3 is 15 residues long. Germline V gives CDR1 GTSNPN, CDR2 SVGIG (reference sequence). The CDR3 DNA reads as TGTGCCTGGAGTTTGAGGGACAGGGGGAACACTGAAGCTTTCTTT. Amino acid sequence: CAWSLRDRGNTEAFF.

The J gene is TRBJ1-5, the V gene TRBV2; D is unclear. CDR3 length equals 14 residues. Trimming left V 3 bases short and J 7 bases short, with 13 bases between. Germline V lookup: CDR1 SNHLY, CDR2 FYNNEI. CDR3 in amino acids: CASSDSPPGQPQHF. CDR3 sequence (DNA): TGTGCCAGCAGTGACTCCCCGCCAGGACAGCCCCAGCATTTT.

V gene TRBV12-5 combines with J gene TRBJ2-5, with TRBD1 identical over 7 bases. Germline values: CDR1 LGHNT, CDR2 FRNRAP. V gave up 5 bases and J gave up 2 bases; unmatched junction bases: 11. The CDR3 sequence is 16 residues long. The CDR3, as DNA: TGTGCTAGTGGTCCGGGACAGCTACCGCTTCAAGAGACCCAGTACTTC. This translates into CASGPGQLPLQETQYF.

CDR3 sequence reads: CASSLDRGRSPLHF. The CDR3 DNA is TGTGCCAGCAGCTTGGACAGGGGAAGATCACCCCTCCACTTT. V is TRBV5-6 and J is TRBJ1-6; 7 nucleotides align to TRBD1. Germline lookup yields CDR1 SGHDT and CDR2 YYEEEE. The CDR3 totals 14 residues. The ends lost 0 bases at V and 10 bases at J; junction bases unmatched: 4.

The V gene is TRBV9, the J gene TRBJ1-1, with 11 bases matching TRBD1. The CDR3 spans 15 residues. Germline V gene data show CDR1 as SGDLS and CDR2 as YYNGEE. Trimming cost V 2 bases and J 3 bases; bases outside gene matches: 3. This chain's CDR3 is CASSVGQGAYTEAFF. The CDR3 DNA sequence: TGTGCCAGCAGCGTCGGACAGGGGGCTTACACTGAAGCTTTCTTT. The whole variable domain, filled in from reference TRBV9 and TRBJ1-1, reads DSGVTQTPKHLITATGQRVTLRCSPRSGDLSVYWYQQSLDQGLQFLIQYYNGEERAKGNILERFSAQQFPDLHSELNLSSLELGDSALYFCASSVGQGAYTEAFFGQGTRLTVV.

The chain links TRBV19 to TRBJ1-2; perhaps TRBD1 as D (5 bases). This CDR3 is built from 13 residues. V was shortened by 4 bases and J by 2 bases, with 8 bases between the two germline ends. CDR1 and CDR2 from the germline V gene are LNHDA and SQIVND (reference sequence). DNA for the CDR3: TGTGCCAGTAGTAAACAGGAGAACTATGGCTACACCTTC. Encoded protein: CASSKQENYGYTF. The variable domain in full, with the rest retrieved from reference TRBV19 and TRBJ1-2, is DGGITQSPKYLFRKEGQNVTLSCEQNLNHDAMYWYRQDPGQGLRLIYYSQIVNDFQKGDIAEGYSVSREKKESFPLTVTSAQKNPTAFYLCASSKQENYGYTFGSGTRLTVV.

The chain combines TRBV4-1 with TRBJ1-6; D is ambiguous. CDR1 is MGHRA and CDR2 is YSYEKL in the germline V gene. Trimming stripped 0 bases from V and 12 bases from J, with 12 bases between. This CDR3 has 14 amino acids. The CDR3 protein is CASSQEAGRRPLHF. CDR3 nucleotide sequence: TGCGCCAGCAGCCAAGAGGCGGGCAGGCGACCCCTCCACTTT.

This clone is a singleton in its sample. This sequence joins TRBV6-5 and TRBJ1-2; maybe TRBD1 (6 bases). CDR1 and CDR2 from the germline V gene are MNHEY and SVGAGI. V lost 0 bases and J 9 bases, leaving 11 bases between the germline ends. The CDR3 spans 13 residues. Here the CDR3 reads CASSYSNRASYTF. The CDR3 DNA reads TGTGCCAGCAGTTACTCGAACAGGGCGAGCTACACCTTC.

The rearrangement joins TRBV9 to TRBJ1-1; no reliable D call. The ends were cut back, 5 bases at V and 4 bases at J, with 9 bases in the middle. Germline CDR1 and CDR2: SGDLS and YYNGEE. The CDR3 spans 12 residues. In nucleotides, the CDR3 is TGTGCCAGCAGGGAGCGGGGCACTGAAGCTTTCTTT. Translation: CASRERGTEAFF.

The chain is built from TRBV5-4 and TRBJ1-4; no clear D. This CDR3 has 14 amino acids. V was clipped by 4 bases and J by 2 bases, with 9 bases between them. The V gene's germline CDR1 is SGHNT and CDR2 YYREEE (reference sequence). CDR3 loop: CASSRGFTNEKLFF. The CDR3 nucleotides read TGTGCCAGCAGCCGAGGGTTTACTAATGAAAAACTGTTTTTT.

The chain couples TRBV19 to TRBJ2-5; D possibly corresponds to TRBD2 (6 bases). The CDR3 has 15 residues. V dropped 0 bases and J dropped 6 bases, with 14 bases sitting between them. Germline CDR1 LNHDA, CDR2 SQIVND (reference sequence). The CDR3 nucleotides are TGTGCCAGTAGTATAGATGGAGGAGGGGTGAAGACCCAGTACTTC. It is translated as CASSIDGGGVKTQYF.

The chain carries TRBV15 and TRBJ1-1; D possibly corresponds to TRBD1 (5 bases). CDR3 length: 13 amino acids. Germline CDR1 and CDR2: LNHNV and YYDKDF (reference sequence). Between the trimmed V and J ends, which lost 1 base and 8 bases, there was a span of 11 bases. CDR3 coding DNA: TGTGCCACCAGCAGAGGTGGGGCGGGAGAAGCTTTCTTT. This translates into CATSRGGAGEAFF. Supplemented by reference TRBV15 and TRBJ1-1, the full variable domain reads DAMVIQNPRYQVTQFGKPVTLSCSQTLNHNVMYWYQQKSSQAPKLLFHYYDKDFNNEADTPDNFQSRRPNTSFCFLDIRSPGLGDTAMYLCATSRGGAGEAFFGQGTRLTVV.

This chain connects TRBV11-3 to TRBJ1-1, with 7 bases aligning to TRBD1. CDR3 length: 15 residues. The junction had 12 bases not matched to a gene; V was cut back by 5 bases and J by 6 bases. The germline gives CDR1 SGHNT, CDR2 YENEEA. As DNA, the CDR3 is TGTGCCAGCAGCCCGGGACAGCACAGATCGGCTGAAGCTTTCTTT. It translates to CASSPGQHRSAEAFF.

The chain carries TRBV7-8 and TRBJ2-1; 7 positions match TRBD2. The ends lost 5 bases at V and 4 bases at J; junction bases unmatched: 8. The germline V gene has CDR1 SGHVS and CDR2 FQNEAQ. This CDR3 spans 15 amino acids. CDR3 residues: CASSRVGGGYNEQFF. The CDR3 coding sequence is TGTGCCAGCAGCCGAGTGGGGGGGGGTTACAATGAGCAGTTCTTC.

The rearrangement uses TRBV19 and TRBJ1-3; 7 positions match TRBD1. The CDR3 length is 16 residues. Per germline, CDR1 LNHDA and CDR2 SQIVND (reference sequence). The ends lost 7 bases at V and 0 bases at J; junction bases unmatched: 9. CDR3 nucleotide sequence: TGTGCCAGTACCCGAACAGGGGCGCTCTCTGGAAACACCATATATTTT. As protein: CASTRTGALSGNTIYF. Variable domain in full (rest from reference TRBV19 and TRBJ1-3): DGGITQSPKYLFRKEGQNVTLSCEQNLNHDAMYWYRQDPGQGLRLIYYSQIVNDFQKGDIAEGYSVSREKKESFPLTVTSAQKNPTAFYLCASTRTGALSGNTIYFGEGSWLTVV.

This clone was seen just once. The chain is built from TRBV5-1 and TRBJ1-1, with 7 bases identical to TRBD1. Germline values: CDR1 SGHRS, CDR2 YFSETQ. The V gene end was trimmed by 4 bases and the J gene end by 3 bases; junction bases not matched to a gene: 6. The CDR3 is 14 amino acids. CDR3 sequence: CASSDRTGDTEAFF. The CDR3 DNA reads TGCGCCAGCAGCGACCGGACAGGAGACACTGAAGCTTTCTTT.

The V call is TRBV7-2, the J call TRBJ1-4, with no clear D. Trimming took 5 bases from V and 7 from J, leaving 17 bases between them. Looked up from germline, CDR1 is SGHTA and CDR2 is FQGNSA. The CDR3 length is 15 residues. CDR3 region: CASSRPGGSSEKLFF. The CDR3 DNA follows: TGTGCCAGCAGCCGCCCTGGCGGCTCGTCTGAAAAACTGTTTTTT.

In DNA, the CDR3 is TGTGCCAGCAGCGGGGGAGGGGGGATTAACTATGGCTACACCTTC. It codes for CASSGGGGINYGYTF. The chain links TRBV5-4 to TRBJ1-2; D is perhaps TRBD1 (6 bases). The CDR3 runs to 15 residues. From germline, CDR1 is SGHNT and CDR2 YYREEE (reference sequence). Trimming took off 4 bases at V and 1 base at J, with 14 bases between the two ends. The entire variable domain, with the rest obtained from reference TRBV5-4 and TRBJ1-2, is as follows: ETGVTQSPTHLIKTRGQQVTLRCSSQSGHNTVSWYQQALGQGPQFIFQYYREEENGRGNFPPRFSGLQFPNYSSELNVNALELDDSALYLCASSGGGGINYGYTFGSGTRLTVV.

CDR3 in DNA: TGTGCCAGCTCACTAGAGAATGAAAAACTGTTTTTT. Translated, it gives CASSLENEKLFF. The chain couples TRBV18 to TRBJ1-4, with no clear D. Germline CDR1 and CDR2: KGHSH and LQKENI. V was shortened by 4 bases and J by 5 bases, with 5 bases between the two germline ends. This CDR3 contains 12 residues.